A selection of T cell receptor beta chains follows, all from one sample in a study of T cells after somatic rescue of genetic block. Clones were read by immunoSEQ multiplex PCR, and TCRdb kept only the in-frame ones, dropping some. The sample includes roughly 92,000 clones, 70% to 90% of them seen just once. The material sequenced was peripheral blood mononuclear cells (PBMCs). These receptors were taken from a woman aged 18-29 years. The CDR3 runs from the conserved cysteine through the conserved F or W. Fields, in order: clone size, D gene, V gene, J gene, CDR3 protein, CDR3 DNA. The D gene is left open where the match is weak. Clone size is given for some rows only: seen once, a few or many times, or a class if the clone is expanded.

abundance: NA; d_gene: NA; v_gene: TRBV28; j_gene: TRBJ1-5; CDR3aa: CASSPRQLNQPQHF; CDR3nt: TGTGCCAGCAGCCCACGGCAGCTCAATCAGCCCCAGCATTTT
abundance: NA; d_gene: TRBD2; v_gene: TRBV4-2; j_gene: TRBJ2-2; CDR3aa: CASSQDGASGRAWTGELFF; CDR3nt: TGTGCCAGCAGCCAAGATGGGGCTAGCGGGAGGGCCTGGACCGGGGAGCTGTTTTTT
abundance: NA; d_gene: NA; v_gene: TRBV30; j_gene: TRBJ1-2; CDR3aa: CAWIGGEKPPLQDYGYTF; CDR3nt: TGTGCCTGGATTGGAGGGGAGAAGCCGCCCCTCCAGGACTATGGCTACACCTTC
abundance: few; d_gene: NA; v_gene: TRBV12-5; j_gene: TRBJ1-2; CDR3aa: CASGPTWDGYTF; CDR3nt: TGTGCTAGTGGCCCAACCTGGGATGGCTACACCTTC
abundance: NA; d_gene: NA; v_gene: TRBV18; j_gene: TRBJ2-5; CDR3aa: CASSAEQETQYF; CDR3nt: TGTGCCAGCTCAGCGGAACAAGAGACCCAGTACTTC
abundance: NA; d_gene: NA; v_gene: TRBV2; j_gene: TRBJ1-6; CDR3aa: CASSEFPGSSYNSPLHF; CDR3nt: TGTGCCAGCAGTGAATTTCCGGGGAGCTCCTATAATTCACCCCTCCACTTT
abundance: NA; d_gene: NA; v_gene: TRBV6-1; j_gene: TRBJ1-4; CDR3aa: CASSEVGLRVEKLFF; CDR3nt: TGTGCCAGCAGTGAAGTGGGGCTGAGGGTTGAAAAACTGTTTTTT
abundance: NA; d_gene: NA; v_gene: TRBV28; j_gene: TRBJ2-2; CDR3aa: CASRDAVSGELFF; CDR3nt: TGTGCCAGCAGGGATGCGGTGAGCGGGGAGCTGTTTTTT
abundance: NA; d_gene: TRBD1; v_gene: TRBV7-9; j_gene: TRBJ1-2; CDR3aa: CASRTTGDGGYTF; CDR3nt: TGTGCCAGCAGAACTACAGGGGATGGCGGCTACACCTTC
abundance: NA; d_gene: TRBD2; v_gene: TRBV5-1; j_gene: TRBJ2-7; CDR3aa: CASSLGGGDVYEQYF; CDR3nt: TGCGCCAGCAGCTTGGGCGGGGGGGACGTTTACGAGCAGTACTTC
abundance: NA; d_gene: NA; v_gene: TRBV7-9; j_gene: TRBJ2-7; CDR3aa: CASSLQGRAPYEQYF; CDR3nt: TGTGCCAGCAGCTTACAAGGCAGGGCCCCCTACGAGCAGTACTTC
abundance: NA; d_gene: NA; v_gene: TRBV28; j_gene: TRBJ2-2; CDR3aa: CASSLLAEPTGELFF; CDR3nt: TGTGCCAGCAGTTTATTAGCGGAGCCCACCGGGGAGCTGTTTTTT
abundance: once; d_gene: NA; v_gene: TRBV5-1; j_gene: TRBJ1-2; CDR3aa: CASSRPEQTDYGYTF; CDR3nt: TGCGCCAGCAGCCGTCCCGAACAGACAGACTATGGCTACACCTTC
abundance: NA; d_gene: NA; v_gene: TRBV18; j_gene: TRBJ2-7; CDR3aa: CASFEGGVREQYF; CDR3nt: TGTGCCAGCTTTGAAGGAGGGGTACGCGAGCAGTACTTC
abundance: NA; d_gene: NA; v_gene: TRBV27; j_gene: TRBJ2-3; CDR3aa: CASSSRLVRGPQYF; CDR3nt: TGTGCCAGCAGTTCCCGCCTAGTGAGGGGTCCGCAGTATTTT
abundance: NA; d_gene: TRBD1; v_gene: TRBV6-5; j_gene: TRBJ1-1; CDR3aa: CASTGLNTEAFF; CDR3nt: TGTGCTTCGACAGGGTTGAACACTGAAGCTTTCTTT
abundance: NA; d_gene: TRBD1; v_gene: TRBV5-1; j_gene: TRBJ1-1; CDR3aa: CASSTDRGITEAFF; CDR3nt: TGCGCCAGCAGCACGGACAGGGGGATCACTGAAGCTTTCTTT
abundance: NA; d_gene: NA; v_gene: TRBV28; j_gene: TRBJ1-2; CDR3aa: CASSPQQGSYGYTF; CDR3nt: TGTGCCAGCAGTCCCCAACAGGGAAGCTATGGCTACACCTTC
abundance: NA; d_gene: NA; v_gene: TRBV28; j_gene: TRBJ2-1; CDR3aa: CASSLWGRDIGEQFF; CDR3nt: TGTGCCAGCAGTTTATGGGGCCGGGATATTGGTGAGCAGTTCTTC
abundance: NA; d_gene: TRBD1; v_gene: TRBV28; j_gene: TRBJ1-1; CDR3aa: CASSDGQGRRLRTEAFF; CDR3nt: TGTGCCAGCAGTGACGGACAGGGACGACGCCTGAGGACTGAAGCTTTCTTT
abundance: NA; d_gene: NA; v_gene: TRBV7-9; j_gene: TRBJ2-7; CDR3aa: CASSLGGPGYEQYF; CDR3nt: TGTGCCAGCAGCTTAGGCGGGCCGGGCTACGAGCAGTACTTC
abundance: NA; d_gene: NA; v_gene: TRBV7-3; j_gene: TRBJ2-1; CDR3aa: CASSLLANEQFF; CDR3nt: TGTGCCAGCAGCTTACTAGCCAATGAGCAGTTCTTC
abundance: NA; d_gene: NA; v_gene: TRBV15; j_gene: TRBJ2-3; CDR3aa: CATSGPGLVDTQYF; CDR3nt: TGTGCCACCAGCGGCCCGGGCCTTGTGGATACGCAGTATTTT
abundance: NA; d_gene: NA; v_gene: TRBV30; j_gene: TRBJ2-2; CDR3aa: CAWRGRQTGELFF; CDR3nt: TGTGCCTGGAGGGGGAGGCAGACCGGGGAGCTGTTTTTT
abundance: NA; d_gene: NA; v_gene: TRBV28; j_gene: TRBJ1-1; CDR3aa: CASSLASNTEAFF; CDR3nt: TGTGCCAGCAGTTTGGCGAGTAACACTGAAGCTTTCTTT
abundance: NA; d_gene: NA; v_gene: TRBV28; j_gene: TRBJ1-5; CDR3aa: CASSAVGQPQHF; CDR3nt: TGTGCCAGCAGTGCGGTTGGTCAGCCCCAGCATTTT
abundance: NA; d_gene: NA; v_gene: TRBV14; j_gene: TRBJ2-2; CDR3aa: CASSQGGYTGELFF; CDR3nt: TGTGCCAGCAGCCAAGGTGGCTACACCGGGGAGCTGTTTTTT
abundance: NA; d_gene: TRBD1; v_gene: TRBV6-5; j_gene: TRBJ2-7; CDR3aa: CASSTGASYEQYF; CDR3nt: TGTGCCAGCAGTACAGGGGCCTCCTACGAGCAGTACTTC
abundance: NA; d_gene: TRBD1; v_gene: TRBV10-3; j_gene: TRBJ1-5; CDR3aa: CAISDRGIDQPQHF; CDR3nt: TGTGCCATCAGTGACAGGGGGATAGATCAGCCCCAGCATTTT
abundance: NA; d_gene: NA; v_gene: TRBV30; j_gene: TRBJ1-6; CDR3aa: CAWTPNNNSPLHF; CDR3nt: TGTGCCTGGACACCGAATAATAATTCACCCCTCCACTTT
abundance: NA; d_gene: TRBD2; v_gene: TRBV11-3; j_gene: TRBJ2-2; CDR3aa: CASSPGTSGRALNTGELFF; CDR3nt: TGTGCCAGCAGCCCCGGGACTAGCGGGAGGGCTTTGAACACCGGGGAGCTGTTTTTT
abundance: NA; d_gene: TRBD2; v_gene: TRBV10-3; j_gene: TRBJ2-1; CDR3aa: CAISESHGVSDSGRSPGDEQFF; CDR3nt: TGTGCCATCAGTGAGTCGCATGGAGTCTCCGATAGCGGGAGGTCCCCGGGTGATGAGCAGTTCTTC
abundance: once; d_gene: NA; v_gene: TRBV19; j_gene: TRBJ2-5; CDR3aa: CASSASGGIETQYF; CDR3nt: TGTGCCAGTTCTGCCTCGGGTGGCATCGAGACCCAGTACTTC
abundance: NA; d_gene: TRBD2; v_gene: TRBV7-9; j_gene: TRBJ2-3; CDR3aa: CASSLSGVADTQYF; CDR3nt: TGTGCCAGCAGCCTTAGCGGGGTCGCGGATACGCAGTATTTT
abundance: once; d_gene: NA; v_gene: TRBV5-1; j_gene: TRBJ2-7; CDR3aa: CASSFLDTATYEQYF; CDR3nt: TGCGCCAGCAGCTTTCTCGACACCGCCACCTACGAGCAGTACTTC
abundance: NA; d_gene: TRBD1; v_gene: TRBV6-5; j_gene: TRBJ2-7; CDR3aa: CASRNRGPYEQYF; CDR3nt: TGTGCCAGCAGAAACAGGGGCCCCTACGAGCAGTACTTC
abundance: NA; d_gene: NA; v_gene: TRBV6-5; j_gene: TRBJ1-5; CDR3aa: CASSQHNQPQHF; CDR3nt: TGTGCCAGCAGCCAACACAATCAGCCCCAGCATTTT
abundance: NA; d_gene: TRBD2; v_gene: TRBV14; j_gene: TRBJ2-7; CDR3aa: CASKGGLAGDEEQYF; CDR3nt: TGTGCCAGCAAGGGGGGACTAGCGGGTGACGAGGAGCAGTACTTC
abundance: NA; d_gene: TRBD2; v_gene: TRBV2; j_gene: TRBJ2-3; CDR3aa: CASGLAGGVHTDTQYF; CDR3nt: TGTGCCAGCGGACTAGCGGGAGGGGTACACACAGATACGCAGTATTTT
abundance: NA; d_gene: TRBD2; v_gene: TRBV5-1; j_gene: TRBJ2-1; CDR3aa: CASSLMERDYNEQFF; CDR3nt: TGCGCCAGCAGCTTGATGGAGCGGGATTATAATGAGCAGTTCTTC
abundance: NA; d_gene: TRBD2; v_gene: TRBV6-5; j_gene: TRBJ2-3; CDR3aa: CASRGSGSVDTQYF; CDR3nt: TGTGCCAGCAGGGGAAGCGGGAGTGTAGATACGCAGTATTTT
abundance: once; d_gene: NA; v_gene: TRBV4-1; j_gene: TRBJ1-2; CDR3aa: CASSQDRTDLTYGYTF; CDR3nt: TGCGCCAGCAGCCAAGACCGGACAGATTTAACCTATGGCTACACCTTC
abundance: NA; d_gene: TRBD1; v_gene: TRBV4-3; j_gene: TRBJ2-2; CDR3aa: CASSPQLATGRTGELFF; CDR3nt: TGCGCCAGCAGCCCTCAATTAGCGACAGGGAGAACCGGGGAGCTGTTTTTT
abundance: NA; d_gene: NA; v_gene: TRBV5-4; j_gene: TRBJ2-1; CDR3aa: CASSLTAGAYNEQFF; CDR3nt: TGTGCCAGCAGCTTGACGGCAGGAGCCTACAATGAGCAGTTCTTC